This TCR beta chain was captured by sequencing in a study of blood T cell repertoires in COVID-19. Background on the study: There were acute and convalescent COVID-19 samples, and they came from the United States, Italy and Spain. PBMCs, B-cell-depleted T cells, or T cells were the source of the cDNA or gDNA that made up the material.

In the source study's methods: Estimation of nucleated cell counts was performed using reference gene primer amplification. Clones were sequenced by immunoSEQ multiplex PCR, and TCRdb holds only the in-frame ones, with some missing. V, J and clone size derive from that table, while D and trimming were established from the DNA sequence. The table lists some 260,000 clones, about three quarters of them singletons. Looked up from germline, CDR1 is LNHNV and CDR2 is YYDKDF (reference sequence). Trimming cost V 2 bases and J 9 bases, with 10 bases left between them. This CDR3 region has 13 residues. The chain has TRBV15 and TRBJ2-2; D call uncertain. This sequence was found in an elderly woman with acute or convalescent COVID-19. Source material: peripheral blood. The CDR3, as DNA: TGTGCCACCAGCAGAATGACGGGTCGGGAGCTGTTTTTT. This translates into CATSRMTGRELFF. Full variable domain (rest looked up from reference TRBV15 and TRBJ2-2): DAMVIQNPRYQVTQFGKPVTLSCSQTLNHNVMYWYQQKSSQAPKLLFHYYDKDFNNEADTPDNFQSRRPNTSFCFLDIRSPGLGDTAMYLCATSRMTGRELFFGEGSRLTVL.